This TCR beta chain comes out of a study of regulatory T cells in long-lasting Graves disease (dated by TCRdb to the early 2020s). Regarding the complete study: Persistent Graves' disease was defined as persistently positive TSH receptor autoantibodies together with antithyroid drug treatment for over 5 years. This study used TCR sequencing and RNA sequencing of peripheral blood to compare persistent Graves' disease patients against newly diagnosed Graves' disease patients. Antithyroid drugs had been taken for ten to twelve years on average by persistent Graves' disease patients in the clinical cohort. A total of 33 samples were covered by TCR sequencing, comprising approximately 13 persistent and around 20 newly diagnosed Graves' disease patients. The study took place in China and was registered as a clinical trial. Here is what the overall study found, with its caveats: The small sample size was acknowledged by the authors as a limitation that may reduce accuracy. A larger number of public clonotypes was shared among persistent patients (around 2,500) than among newly diagnosed patients (roughly 970). Compared with newly diagnosed patients, patients with persistent Graves' disease had lower TCR Shannon entropy and fewer highly expanded clones, which suggests clonal expansion. Only peripheral blood was studied, because thyroid tissue, the primary lesion, was inaccessible. Sequencing and analysis were restricted to the TCR beta chain.

Receptors were amplified or captured by multiplex PCR. Sequencing instrument: Illumina HiSeq 4000. CDR3 regions were amplified by Arm-PCR with iRepertoire HTBI primers to construct TCR beta libraries. Gel purification was performed on PCR products prior to sequencing. The study's own analysis went as follows. Across samples, 62 TRBV and around 15 TRBJ segments were identified and used for gene usage analysis of CDR3 amino acid clonotypes. COPE and FqMerger were used to merge the filtered high-quality paired reads into contigs. BLAST was used to align contigs to IMGT TRBV, TRBD and TRBJ reference genes, with CDR3 defined following IMGT. Clonotypes above 0.1% frequency were classified as highly expanded clones. Shannon entropy served as the measure of repertoire diversity, while the Gini coefficient captured V-J evenness. A clonotype found in more than one individual was treated as public. TCRdb reprocessed the public reads (quality trimming at Q25 with fastp, clone calling with MiXCR) and kept in-frame beta chains. Each entry merges the rows of one CDR3 protein and shows their most common DNA and genes. TCRdb, not the original authors, processed these V and J calls. This sample gives 400,000 to 500,000 distinct CDR3 sequences in total; around a fifth of them show up just once. The top ten clonotypes cover roughly 7% of the sample.

This clonotype has more than one count but fewer than ten. Its cognate antigen has yet to be identified. Mismatch with germline at one junction end may stem from a read error. The sample's time point, from its label and the paper: persistent/refractory GD, antithyroid drugs over 5 years with positive TRAb. For both TCR sequencing and RNA sequencing, RNA was extracted from PBMCs in TRIzol. The diagnosis of Graves' disease was made according to American Thyroid Association guidelines. Patients were recruited from an endocrinology department in Xi'an, China. Each patient gave approximately 10 milliliters of peripheral blood, collected in an EDTA anticoagulant tube. PBMCs were isolated by Ficoll Paque Plus density gradient separation without further T cell sorting. An Agilent 2100 Bioanalyzer and agarose gel were used to check RNA quality, and a NanoDrop 2000 was used to measure RNA concentration. The receptor comes from a female donor with Graves disease. The sequenced sample was peripheral blood mononuclear cells (PBMCs), obtained when the disease was refractory, from a patient treated with antithyroid drugs.

The CDR3 region reads CATSWEDTEAFF. The DNA is as follows: TGTGCCACCAGCTGGGAGGACACTGAAGCTTTCTTT. Recombination joined TRBV13 with TRBJ1-1; the D gene assignment is ambiguous. Including the terminal cysteine and phenylalanine, the CDR3 comprises 12 residues. Of the read, only the CDR3 DNA is kept; its 36 bases are in frame from base 1. The germline V gene (reference sequence) yields PRHDT for CDR1 and FYEKMQ for CDR2.